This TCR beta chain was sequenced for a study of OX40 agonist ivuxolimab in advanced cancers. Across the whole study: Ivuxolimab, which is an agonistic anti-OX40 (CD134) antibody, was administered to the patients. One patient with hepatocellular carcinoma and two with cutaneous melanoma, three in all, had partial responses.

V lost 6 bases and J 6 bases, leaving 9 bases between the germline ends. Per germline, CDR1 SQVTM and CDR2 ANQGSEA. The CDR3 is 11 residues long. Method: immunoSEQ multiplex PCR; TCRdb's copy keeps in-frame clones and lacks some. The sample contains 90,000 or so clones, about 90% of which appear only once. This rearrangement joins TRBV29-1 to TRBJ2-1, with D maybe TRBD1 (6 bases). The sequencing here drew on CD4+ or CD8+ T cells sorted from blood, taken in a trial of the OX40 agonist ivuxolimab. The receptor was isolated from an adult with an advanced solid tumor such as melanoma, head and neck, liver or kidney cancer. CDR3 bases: TGCAGCGTGGACAGCGGCAATGAGCAGTTCTTC. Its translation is CSVDSGNEQFF.